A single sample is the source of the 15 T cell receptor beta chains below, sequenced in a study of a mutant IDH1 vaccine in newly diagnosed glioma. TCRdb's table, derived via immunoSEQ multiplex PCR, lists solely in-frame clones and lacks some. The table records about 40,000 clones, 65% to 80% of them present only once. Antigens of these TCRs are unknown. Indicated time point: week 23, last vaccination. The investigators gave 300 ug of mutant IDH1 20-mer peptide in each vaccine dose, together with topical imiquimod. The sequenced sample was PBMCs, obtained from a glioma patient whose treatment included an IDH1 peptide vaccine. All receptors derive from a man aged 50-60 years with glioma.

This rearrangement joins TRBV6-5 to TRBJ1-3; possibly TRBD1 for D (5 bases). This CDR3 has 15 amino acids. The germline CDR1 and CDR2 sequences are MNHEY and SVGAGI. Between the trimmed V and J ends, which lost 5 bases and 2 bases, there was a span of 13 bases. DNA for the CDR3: TGTGCCAGCAGTCGTACAGGAGTCGCTGGAAACACCATATATTTT. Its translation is CASSRTGVAGNTIYF.

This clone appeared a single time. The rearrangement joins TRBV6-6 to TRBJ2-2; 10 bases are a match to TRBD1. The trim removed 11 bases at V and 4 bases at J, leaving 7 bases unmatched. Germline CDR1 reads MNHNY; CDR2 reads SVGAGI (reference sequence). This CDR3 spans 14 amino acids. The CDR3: CAGGGQGSTGELFF. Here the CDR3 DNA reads TGTGCCGGGGGGGGACAGGGGAGCACCGGGGAGCTGTTTTTT.

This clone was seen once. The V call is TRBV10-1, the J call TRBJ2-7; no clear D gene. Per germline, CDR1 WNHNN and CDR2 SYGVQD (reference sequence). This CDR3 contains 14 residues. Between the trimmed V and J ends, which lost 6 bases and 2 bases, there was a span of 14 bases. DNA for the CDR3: TGCGCCAGCAGCCCCGTAAGGATGGCCTACGAGCAGTACTTC. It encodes CASSPVRMAYEQYF.

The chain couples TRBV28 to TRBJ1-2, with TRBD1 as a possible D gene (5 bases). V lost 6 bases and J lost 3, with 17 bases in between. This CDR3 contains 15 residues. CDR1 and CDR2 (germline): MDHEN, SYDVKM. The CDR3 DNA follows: TGTGCCAGCAGCCCGTTGGGCGGAGGGGACTATGGCTACACCTTC. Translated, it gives CASSPLGGGDYGYTF.

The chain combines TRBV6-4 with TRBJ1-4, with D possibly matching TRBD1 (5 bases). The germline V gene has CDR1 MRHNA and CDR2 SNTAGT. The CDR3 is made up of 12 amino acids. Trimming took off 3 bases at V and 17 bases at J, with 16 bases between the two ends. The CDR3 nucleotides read TGTGCCAGCAGTGATTCATGGCAGGGAAAATTTTTT. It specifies CASSDSWQGKFF.

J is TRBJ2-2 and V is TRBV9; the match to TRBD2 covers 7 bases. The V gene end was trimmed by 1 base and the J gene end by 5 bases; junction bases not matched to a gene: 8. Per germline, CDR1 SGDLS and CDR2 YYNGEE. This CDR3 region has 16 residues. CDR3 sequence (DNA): TGTGCCAGCAGCGTACCACGTGGGGGGGGGACCGGGGAGCTGTTTTTT. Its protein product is CASSVPRGGGTGELFF. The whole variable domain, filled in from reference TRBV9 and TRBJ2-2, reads DSGVTQTPKHLITATGQRVTLRCSPRSGDLSVYWYQQSLDQGLQFLIQYYNGEERAKGNILERFSAQQFPDLHSELNLSSLELGDSALYFCASSVPRGGGTGELFFGEGSRLTVL.

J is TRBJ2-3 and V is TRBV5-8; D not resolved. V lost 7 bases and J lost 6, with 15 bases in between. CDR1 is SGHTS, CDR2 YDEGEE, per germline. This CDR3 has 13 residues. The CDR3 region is CASELLGADTQYF. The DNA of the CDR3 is TGTGCCAGCGAGCTACTCGGCGCCGATACGCAGTATTTT.

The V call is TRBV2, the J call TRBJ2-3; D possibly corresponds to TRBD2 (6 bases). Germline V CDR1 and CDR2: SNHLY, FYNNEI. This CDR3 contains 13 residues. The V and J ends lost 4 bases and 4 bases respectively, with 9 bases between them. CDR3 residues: CASSVEGPDTQYF. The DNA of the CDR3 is TGTGCCAGCAGTGTGGAGGGACCAGATACGCAGTATTTT.

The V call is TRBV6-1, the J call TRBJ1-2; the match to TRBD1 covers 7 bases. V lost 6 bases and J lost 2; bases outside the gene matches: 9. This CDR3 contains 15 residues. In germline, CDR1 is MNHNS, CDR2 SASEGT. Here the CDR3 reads CASRWVQGINYGYTF. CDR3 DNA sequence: TGTGCCAGCAGATGGGTACAGGGGATAAACTATGGCTACACCTTC.

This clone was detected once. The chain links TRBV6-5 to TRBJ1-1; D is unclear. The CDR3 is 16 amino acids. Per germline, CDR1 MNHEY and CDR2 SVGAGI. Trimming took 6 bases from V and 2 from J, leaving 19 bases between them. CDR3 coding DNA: TGTGCCAGCAGCTACGTCATTACGGGGATAAACACTGAAGCTTTCTTT. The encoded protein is CASSYVITGINTEAFF.

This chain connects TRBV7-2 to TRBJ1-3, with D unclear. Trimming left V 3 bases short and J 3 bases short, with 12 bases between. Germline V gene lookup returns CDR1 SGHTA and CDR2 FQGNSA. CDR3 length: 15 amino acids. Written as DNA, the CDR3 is TGTGCCAGCAGCTTGGGTGTTAGTGGTGGAAACACCATATATTTT. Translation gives CASSLGVSGGNTIYF.

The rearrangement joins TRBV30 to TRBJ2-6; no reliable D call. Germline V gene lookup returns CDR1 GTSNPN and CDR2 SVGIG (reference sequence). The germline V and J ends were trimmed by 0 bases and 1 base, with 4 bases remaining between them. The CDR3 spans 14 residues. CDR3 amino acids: CAWSVLSGANVLTF. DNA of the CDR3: TGTGCCTGGAGTGTACTATCTGGGGCCAACGTCCTGACTTTC.

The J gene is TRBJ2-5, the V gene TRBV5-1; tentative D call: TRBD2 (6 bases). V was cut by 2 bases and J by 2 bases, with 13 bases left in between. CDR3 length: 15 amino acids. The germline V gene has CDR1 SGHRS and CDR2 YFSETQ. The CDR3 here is CASSFAVGGQETQYF. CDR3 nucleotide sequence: TGCGCCAGCAGCTTCGCGGTAGGAGGGCAAGAGACCCAGTACTTC.

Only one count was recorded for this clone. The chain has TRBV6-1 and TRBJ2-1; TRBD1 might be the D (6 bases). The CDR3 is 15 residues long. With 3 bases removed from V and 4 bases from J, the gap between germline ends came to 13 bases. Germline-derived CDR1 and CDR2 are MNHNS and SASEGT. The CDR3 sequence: CASSERGTRYNEQFF. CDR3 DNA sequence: TGTGCCAGCAGTGAGAGGGGGACAAGGTACAATGAGCAGTTCTTC.

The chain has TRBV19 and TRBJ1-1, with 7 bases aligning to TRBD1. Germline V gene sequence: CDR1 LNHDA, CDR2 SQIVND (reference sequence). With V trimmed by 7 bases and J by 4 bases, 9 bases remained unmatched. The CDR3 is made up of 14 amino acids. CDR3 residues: CASTIGGRGTEAFF. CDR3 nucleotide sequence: TGTGCCAGTACCATAGGGGGCAGGGGCACTGAAGCTTTCTTT.